This entry lists 25 T cell receptor beta chains sequenced from one sample in a study of T cell repertoires in cytomegalovirus infection. TCRdb analysed the reads with MiXCR anew, one entry per CDR3 protein. The sample holds 750,000 to 900,000 distinct CDR3 sequences, roughly 29% seen once. For these receptors, no antigen is known. Sequencing used cultured CD8+ T cells from PBMCs, obtained from culture after CMV antigen stimulation. The receptors were gathered from a human donor in good health (CMV status not recorded). Some clones in this sample may be carry-over from other donors' samples.

V and J are TRBV4-3 and TRBJ1-3; D call uncertain. V was cut by 0 bases and J by 0 bases, with 12 bases left in between. CDR1 and CDR2 (germline): LGHNA, YSLEER. The CDR3 is made up of 17 amino acids. This chain's CDR3 is CASSQEAAAGSGNTIYF. CDR3 bases: TGCGCCAGCAGCCAAGAGGCGGCAGCTGGCTCTGGAAACACCATATATTTT.

This clonotype was seen repeatedly, ten times or more. This rearrangement joins TRBV28 to TRBJ1-6; TRBD1 might be the D (5 bases). The CDR3 totals 15 residues. The V end lost 5 bases, the J end lost 9 bases, and 17 bases lay between the germline ends. CDR1 is MDHEN, CDR2 SYDVKM, per germline. CDR3 region: CASSRTTAGSSPLHF. CDR3 in DNA: TGTGCCAGCAGTCGAACTACCGCAGGGAGTTCACCCCTCCACTTT.

This clonotype appeared a few times. DNA of the CDR3: TGTGCCAGCAGCTCCTGGGGCCTGGGAACCAATCAGCCCCAGCATTTT. It yields the protein CASSSWGLGTNQPQHF. This chain joins TRBV7-2 and TRBJ1-5, with a possible D match to TRBD1 (5 bases). The germline V gene has CDR1 SGHTA and CDR2 FQGNSA. The CDR3 length is 16 residues. The V gene lost 4 bases and the J gene lost 3 bases, with 16 bases spanning the gap.

There are a few counts of this clonotype. The gene calls are TRBV6-2 or TRBV6-3 and TRBJ2-1; D perhaps matches TRBD1 (6 bases). The CDR3 covers 15 residues. Germline loops: CDR1 MNHEY, CDR2 SVGEGT. V was cut by 10 bases and J by 8 bases, with 24 bases left in between. The CDR3 nucleotides are TGTGCCACCTGCCCACAGGGCCGGTGGGTCGATGAGCAGTTCTTC. Its translation is CATCPQGRWVDEQFF.

The chain recombines TRBV4-1 with TRBJ2-5; D might be TRBD2 (5 bases). This CDR3 has 14 residues. Germline V CDR1 and CDR2: MGHRA, YSYEKL. V shed 0 bases and J shed 5 bases, with 10 bases lying between them. The CDR3 DNA follows: TGCGCCAGCAGCCAAGAAGCCAGGAGGGAGACCCAGTACTTC. This encodes CASSQEARRETQYF.

This clonotype appeared many times. J is TRBJ2-2 and V is TRBV7-6, with 7 bases identical to TRBD2. The CDR3 length is 16 residues. Germline CDR1 is SGHVS and CDR2 is FNYEAQ. V lost 2 bases, J lost 6 bases, and 9 bases stayed unmatched. DNA for the CDR3: TGTGCCAGCAGCTTAAGCGGGACTCTCGTGGCCGGGGAGCTGTTTTTT. Translation: CASSLSGTLVAGELFF.

This clonotype has a count of ten or more. This chain connects TRBV6-1 to TRBJ2-1; D uncertain. Trimming stripped 1 base from V and 4 bases from J, with 5 bases between. This CDR3 contains 13 residues. Germline CDR1 MNHNS, CDR2 SASEGT. The CDR3 DNA is TGTGCCAGCAGTGAAGGCAGGTACAATGAGCAGTTCTTC. It codes for CASSEGRYNEQFF.

The chain employs TRBV4-1 and TRBJ2-7; weak D call: TRBD2 (5 bases). The germline CDR1 and CDR2 sequences are MGHRA and YSYEKL. V was clipped by 5 bases and J by 2 bases, with 19 bases between them. This CDR3 spans 16 amino acids. For the CDR3, the DNA is TGCGCCAGCAGCTCCCCCGGAGGCCCGGGGACCTACGAGCAGTACTTC. As protein: CASSSPGGPGTYEQYF.

As concerns this clonotype: This may stem from a read error, because a much larger clone lies one nucleotide away. The V and J genes are TRBV11-2 and TRBJ2-7; D is uncertain. CDR3 length: 12 residues. The germline V and J ends were trimmed by 2 bases and 2 bases, with 4 bases remaining between them. Per germline, CDR1 SGHAT and CDR2 FQNNGV. The chain's CDR3 is CASSLSTYEQYV. The CDR3 DNA is TGTGCCAGCAGCTTAAGCACCTACGAGCAGTACGTC.

The chain joins TRBV3-1 to TRBJ2-1; 7 positions agree with TRBD2. The germline CDR1 and CDR2 sequences are LGHDT and YNNKEL (reference sequence). The CDR3 sequence is 15 residues long. With V trimmed by 1 base and J by 9 bases, 9 bases remained unmatched. In DNA form, the CDR3 reads TGTGCCAGCAGCCAAGTTATTCGGGGGGTTGCTGAGCAGTTCTTC. Translating gives CASSQVIRGVAEQFF.

This clonotype was detected only a few times. The rearrangement joins TRBV4-3 to TRBJ1-1; 7 positions match TRBD1. The CDR3 runs to 13 residues. CDR1 and CDR2 from the germline V gene are LGHNA and YSLEER. V shed 1 base, J shed 8 bases, and the junction held 4 bases outside the gene matches. The CDR3, as DNA: TGCGCCAGCAGCCAAGGACAGGGTGTCGAAGCTTTCTTT. It encodes CASSQGQGVEAFF.

The gene calls are TRBV6-2 or TRBV6-3 and TRBJ1-5, with TRBD1 identical over 8 bases. CDR1 MNHEY and CDR2 SVGEGT come from the germline V gene. Trimming removed 7 bases from V and 3 bases from J; junction bases left unmatched: 8. CDR3 length: 15 amino acids. The CDR3 sequence is CASILGTGLNQPQHF. The CDR3 DNA follows: TGTGCCAGCATCCTTGGGACAGGCCTCAATCAGCCCCAGCATTTT.

This clonotype has only a few counts. This sequence joins TRBV7-9 and TRBJ2-5, with 10 bases aligning to TRBD1. The length of the CDR3 is 16 residues. Germline V gives CDR1 SEHNR, CDR2 FQNEAQ (reference sequence). V lost 5 bases and J lost 2; bases outside the gene matches: 8. The DNA of the CDR3 is TGTGCCAGCAGCCCCCGACAGGGGGCGGCTCAAGAGACCCAGTACTTC. The encoded protein is CASSPRQGAAQETQYF.

The J gene is TRBJ1-2, the V gene TRBV27; D unclear. The germline V and J ends were trimmed by 3 bases and 3 bases, with 11 bases remaining between them. CDR1 and CDR2 (germline): MNHEY, SMNVEV (reference sequence). The CDR3 is 14 amino acids. In DNA, the CDR3 is TGTGCCAGCAGTTTGGGCCAGGCAGACTATGGCTACACCTTC. Protein product: CASSLGQADYGYTF.

The chain carries TRBV11-2 and TRBJ1-2, with D perhaps matching TRBD1 (6 bases). From germline, CDR1 is SGHAT and CDR2 FQNNGV. The CDR3 runs 14 residues. V was cut by 2 bases and J by 8 bases, with 15 bases left in between. The DNA of the CDR3 is TGTGCCAGCAGCTTATCCGGCGGGGGCAGGGGCTACACCTTC. This translates into CASSLSGGGRGYTF.

This clonotype appeared a few times. The V and J genes are TRBV19 and TRBJ2-7; 7 nucleotides match TRBD1. Losses at the gene ends were 3 bases for V and 5 bases for J; bases not matched to a gene: 10. In germline, CDR1 is LNHDA, CDR2 SQIVND (reference sequence). The CDR3 length is 15 residues. In DNA, the CDR3 is TGTGCCAGTAGTATGGGAACGACAGGGTACCACGAGCAGTACTTC. Translation gives CASSMGTTGYHEQYF.

This clonotype has just a few counts. The J gene is TRBJ2-4, the V gene TRBV12-3 or TRBV12-4; the match to TRBD2 covers 7 bases. The V segment lost 6 bases and the J segment 5 bases; nucleotides outside the gene matches: 22. This CDR3 comprises 19 residues. The CDR3: CASSHSPGTKVVPQNIQYF. Written as DNA, the CDR3 is TGTGCCAGCAGCCATAGTCCCGGGACTAAAGTAGTGCCCCAAAACATTCAGTACTTC.

This chain joins TRBV4-1 and TRBJ2-4, with TRBD1 identical over 10 bases. Germline loops: CDR1 MGHRA, CDR2 YSYEKL. This CDR3 spans 16 amino acids. V trimming: 3 bases; J trimming: 5 bases; junction bases outside the gene matches: 7. DNA for the CDR3: TGCGCCAGCAGCCAGTTCCCCGGGACAGGGGAAAACATTCAGTACTTC. The encoded protein is CASSQFPGTGENIQYF.

Here the CDR3 DNA reads TGTGCCAGCAGTTTCGGGACAGGGGAAACTGAAGCTTTCTTT. Its translation: CASSFGTGETEAFF. The V gene is TRBV27, the J gene TRBJ1-1, with 10 bases aligning to TRBD1. The CDR3 consists of 14 residues. The ends lost 3 bases at V and 5 bases at J; junction bases unmatched: 3. Germline CDR1 is MNHEY and CDR2 is SMNVEV (reference sequence).

The V call is TRBV7-9, the J call TRBJ1-1, with D perhaps matching TRBD1 (6 bases). The germline V gene has CDR1 SEHNR and CDR2 FQNEAQ (reference sequence). Trimming cost V 6 bases and J 6 bases, with 11 bases left between them. The CDR3 totals 12 residues. The CDR3 DNA sequence: TGTGCCAGCAGGCTACAGGGTTCTGAAGCTTTCTTT. Translation: CASRLQGSEAFF.

This clonotype occurred once. CDR3 residues: CASSPGWGAKYEQYF. CDR3 bases: TGTGCCAGCAGCCCTGGGTGGGGGGCGAAATACGAGCAGTACTTC. V and J are TRBV7-6 and TRBJ2-7; D is perhaps TRBD1 or TRBD2 (6 bases each). Germline V lookup: CDR1 SGHVS, CDR2 FNYEAQ. Trimming removed 5 bases at V and 4 bases at J, with 18 bases between. This CDR3 is 15 amino acids long.

J is TRBJ2-3 and V is TRBV6-1; D not certain. V was pared by 6 bases and J by 0 bases, with 19 bases between. The CDR3 is made up of 17 amino acids. Germline assignment: CDR1 MNHNS and CDR2 SASEGT. The CDR3 region has the DNA TGTGCCAGCAGCCTCTACCCGCCCGGAAAGAGCACAGATACGCAGTATTTT. This encodes CASSLYPPGKSTDTQYF.

The chain combines TRBV20-1 with TRBJ1-1; D is unclear. CDR3 length: 12 amino acids. The V end lost 6 bases, the J end lost 0 bases, and 8 bases lay between the germline ends. CDR1 is DFQATT, CDR2 SNEGSKA, per germline (reference sequence). The DNA for the CDR3 is TGCAGTGCCACGTTCATGAACACTGAAGCTTTCTTT. This translates into CSATFMNTEAFF.

The V gene is TRBV29-1, the J gene TRBJ2-7; D gene unclear. Germline lookup yields CDR1 SQVTM and CDR2 ANQGSEA. CDR3 length: 12 residues. V lost 2 bases, J lost 3 bases, and 8 bases lay in between. CDR3 in amino acids: CSVETDGYEQYV. Written as DNA, the CDR3 is TGCAGCGTTGAAACGGACGGCTACGAGCAGTACGTC.

This clonotype occurred a few times. The chain couples TRBV20-1 to TRBJ2-3, with D possibly being TRBD1 or TRBD2 (6 bases each). V dropped 3 bases and J dropped 1 base, with 11 bases sitting between them. There are 14 residues in the CDR3. Germline CDR1 DFQATT, CDR2 SNEGSKA (reference sequence). CDR3 in amino acids: CSASKGGRTDTQYF. The CDR3 DNA sequence: TGCAGTGCTAGTAAGGGGGGCCGCACAGATACGCAGTATTTT.